This T cell receptor (beta chain) was profiled in a study of OX40 agonist ivuxolimab in advanced cancers. Study-level findings and limits: Averaged across samples, CD8+ T cells carried more expanded clones than CD4+ did.

As to this clone: Antigen specificity is unknown.

Sequencing was performed with immunoSEQ multiplex PCR; in TCRdb, only in-frame clones are kept and a portion is missing. The sample consists of some 85,000 clones, around nine tenths of them appearing once. Exclusion applied to patients with autoimmune disease history or systemic immunosuppression. V was clipped by 7 bases and J by 1 base, with 8 bases between them. CDR3 length: 12 amino acids. Germline assignment: CDR1 SGDLS and CDR2 YYNGEE. The receptor was isolated from an adult with an advanced solid tumor such as melanoma, head and neck, liver or kidney cancer. The sample consisted of CD4+ or CD8+ T cells sorted from blood, taken in a trial of the OX40 agonist ivuxolimab. This sequence joins TRBV9 and TRBJ2-5; D is unresolved. CDR3 region: CASSRSQETQYF. The CDR3, as DNA: TGTGCCAGCTCTAGATCCCAAGAGACCCAGTACTTC.